The clone carrying this TCR beta chain was seen a single time. These data belong to a study of blood T cells in healthy people across ages. Together with a sample-barcoded 5' primer, a J-beta primer mix was included in a second PCR lasting about 7 to 12 cycles. TCRdb independently ran MiXCR on the 5' RACE reads; one entry per CDR3 protein. Counted here are roughly 1,800,000 distinct CDR3 sequences, about 49% occurring once; the ten biggest clones make up more than 2%. This CDR3 comprises 17 residues. Germline trimming cut 6 bases from V and 3 bases from J; bases unmatched to any gene: 10. Germline lookup yields CDR1 MNHNY and CDR2 SVGAGI (reference sequence).

Input material: blood. This sequence joins TRBV6-6 and TRBJ2-4, with TRBD2 identical over 11 bases. The receptor was isolated from a middle-aged woman in good health. Here the CDR3 reads CASRPTSGGTGKNIQYF. The DNA of the CDR3 is TGTGCCAGCAGACCTACTAGCGGGGGAACAGGCAAAAACATTCAGTACTTC.